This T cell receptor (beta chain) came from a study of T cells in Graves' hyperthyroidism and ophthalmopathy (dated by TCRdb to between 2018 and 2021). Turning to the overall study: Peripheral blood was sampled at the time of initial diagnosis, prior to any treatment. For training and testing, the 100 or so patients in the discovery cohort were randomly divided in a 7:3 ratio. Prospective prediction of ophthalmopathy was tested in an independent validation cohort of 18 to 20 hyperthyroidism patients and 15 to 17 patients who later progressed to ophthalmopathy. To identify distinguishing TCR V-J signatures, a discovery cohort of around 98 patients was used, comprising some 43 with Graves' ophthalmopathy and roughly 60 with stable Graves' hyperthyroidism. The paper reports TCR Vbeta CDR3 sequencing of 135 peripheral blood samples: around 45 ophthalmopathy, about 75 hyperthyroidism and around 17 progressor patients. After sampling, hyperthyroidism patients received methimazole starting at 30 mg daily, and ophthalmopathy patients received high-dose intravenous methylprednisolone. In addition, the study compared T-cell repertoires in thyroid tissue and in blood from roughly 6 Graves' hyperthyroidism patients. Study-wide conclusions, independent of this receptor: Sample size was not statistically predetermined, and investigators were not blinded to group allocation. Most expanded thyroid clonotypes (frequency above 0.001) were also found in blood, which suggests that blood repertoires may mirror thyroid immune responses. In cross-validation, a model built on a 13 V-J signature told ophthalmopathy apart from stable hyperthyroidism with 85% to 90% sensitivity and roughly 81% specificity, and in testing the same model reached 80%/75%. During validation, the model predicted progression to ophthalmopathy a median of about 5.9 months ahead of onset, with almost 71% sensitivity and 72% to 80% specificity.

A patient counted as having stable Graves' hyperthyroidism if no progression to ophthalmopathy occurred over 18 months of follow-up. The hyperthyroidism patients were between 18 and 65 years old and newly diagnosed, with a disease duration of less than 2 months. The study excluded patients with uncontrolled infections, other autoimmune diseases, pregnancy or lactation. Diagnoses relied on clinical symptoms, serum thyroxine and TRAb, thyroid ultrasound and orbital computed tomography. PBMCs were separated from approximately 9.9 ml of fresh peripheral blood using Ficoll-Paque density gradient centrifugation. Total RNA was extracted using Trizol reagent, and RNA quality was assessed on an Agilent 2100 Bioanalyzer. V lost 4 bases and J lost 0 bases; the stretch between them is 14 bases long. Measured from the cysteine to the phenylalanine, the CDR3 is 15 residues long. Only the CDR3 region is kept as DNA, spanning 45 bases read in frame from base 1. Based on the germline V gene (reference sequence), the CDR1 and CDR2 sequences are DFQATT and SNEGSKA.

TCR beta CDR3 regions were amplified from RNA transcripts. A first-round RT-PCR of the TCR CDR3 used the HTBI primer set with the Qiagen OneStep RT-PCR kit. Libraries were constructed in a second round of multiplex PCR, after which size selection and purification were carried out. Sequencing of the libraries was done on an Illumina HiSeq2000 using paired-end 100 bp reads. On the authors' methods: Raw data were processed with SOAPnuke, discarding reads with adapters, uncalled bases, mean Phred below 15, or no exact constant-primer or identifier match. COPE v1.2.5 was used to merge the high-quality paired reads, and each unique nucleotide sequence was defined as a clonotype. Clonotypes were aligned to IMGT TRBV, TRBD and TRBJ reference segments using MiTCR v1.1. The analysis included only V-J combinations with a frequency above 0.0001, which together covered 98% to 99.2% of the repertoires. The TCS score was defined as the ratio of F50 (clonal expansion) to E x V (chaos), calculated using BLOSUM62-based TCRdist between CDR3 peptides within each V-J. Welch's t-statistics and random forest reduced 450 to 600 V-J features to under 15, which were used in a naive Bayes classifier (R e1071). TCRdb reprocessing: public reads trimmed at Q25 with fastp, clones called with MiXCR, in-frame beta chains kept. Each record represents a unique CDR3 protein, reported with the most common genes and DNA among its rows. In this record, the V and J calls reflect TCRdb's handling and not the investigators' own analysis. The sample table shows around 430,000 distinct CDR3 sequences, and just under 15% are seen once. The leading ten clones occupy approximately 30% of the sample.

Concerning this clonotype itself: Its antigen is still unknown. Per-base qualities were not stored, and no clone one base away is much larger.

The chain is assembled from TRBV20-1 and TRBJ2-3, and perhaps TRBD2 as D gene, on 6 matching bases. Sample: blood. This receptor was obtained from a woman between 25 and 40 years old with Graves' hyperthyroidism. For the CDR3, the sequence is CSANSPGSSTDTQYF. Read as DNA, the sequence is TGCAGTGCTAATAGCCCCGGGAGCAGCACAGATACGCAGTATTTT.